This TCR beta chain was recorded in a study of cytomegalovirus exposure and HLA in healthy donors. Whole-study context: The approximately 110 validation repertoires used a platform that matched the one used for the roughly 650 first-cohort repertoires, as a later analysis reported. Overall study results and limits: That first-cohort TCR clusters tended to co-occur in the 120 or so validation repertoires was found in a later analysis. Rarity marked most TCR sequences, yet some public TCRs occurred in many donors.

This table comes from immunoSEQ multiplex PCR, and its TCRdb copy is limited to in-frame clones, with some not included. Of hundreds of thousands of clones listed, approximately 90% are singletons. About this clone: No antigen is known for it.

This CDR3 has 13 residues. V was clipped by 1 base and J by 12 bases; unmatched bases: 6. Germline CDR1 SSHAT, CDR2 FNYEAQ (reference sequence). The rearrangement links TRBV7-7 to TRBJ2-1; 7 bases are shared with TRBD1. This TCR was recovered from a woman aged 18-29 years in good health and CMV-seronegative. Material for sequencing was PBMCs. The CDR3 spells CASSLGTGQGQFF. In DNA form, the CDR3 reads TGTGCCAGCAGCTTAGGGACAGGACAAGGGCAGTTCTTC.